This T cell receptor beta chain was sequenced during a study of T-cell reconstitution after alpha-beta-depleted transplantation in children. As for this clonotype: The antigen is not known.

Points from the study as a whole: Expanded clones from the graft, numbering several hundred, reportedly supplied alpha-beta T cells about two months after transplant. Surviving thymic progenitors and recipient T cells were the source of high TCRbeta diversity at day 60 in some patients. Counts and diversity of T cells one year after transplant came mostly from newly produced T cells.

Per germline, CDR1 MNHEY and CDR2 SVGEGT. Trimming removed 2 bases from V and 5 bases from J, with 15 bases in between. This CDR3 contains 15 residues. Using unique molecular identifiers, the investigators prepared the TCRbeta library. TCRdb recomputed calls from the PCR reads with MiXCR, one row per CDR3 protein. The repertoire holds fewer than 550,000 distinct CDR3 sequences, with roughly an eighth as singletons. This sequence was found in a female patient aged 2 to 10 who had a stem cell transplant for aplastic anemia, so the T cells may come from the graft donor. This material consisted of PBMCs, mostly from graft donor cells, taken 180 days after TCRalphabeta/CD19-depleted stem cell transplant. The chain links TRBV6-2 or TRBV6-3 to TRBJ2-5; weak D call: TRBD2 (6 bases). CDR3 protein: CASSYRASVPETQYF. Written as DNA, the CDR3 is TGTGCCAGCAGTTACCGGGCTAGCGTCCCGGAGACCCAGTACTTC.